The entry below gives a single T cell receptor (beta chain) sequence along with its context. Antigen: not known. TCRdb analysed the reads with MiXCR anew, one entry per CDR3 protein. The sample lists some 800,000 distinct CDR3 sequences, around a third occurring once. Trimming cost V 0 bases and J 4 bases; bases outside gene matches: 3. Germline assignment: CDR1 MNHEY and CDR2 SVGEGT. The CDR3 runs 15 residues. The data were taken from a study of T cell repertoires in cytomegalovirus infection. The overall study: Alongside well-studied HLA-B-restricted CMV epitopes, recently identified HLA-C-restricted CMV epitopes were also used. Matching HLA type and CMV infection were both indicated by public TCR beta signatures. Study observations and caveats: HLA-C-restricted TCR beta clonotypes specific for CMV led the ex vivo response.

The input for sequencing was cultured CD8+ T cells from PBMCs, taken from culture after CMV antigen stimulation. The clonotype was recovered from a human donor in good health (CMV status not recorded). Some clones in this sample may be carry-over from other donors' samples. The rearrangement joins TRBV6-2 or TRBV6-3 to TRBJ2-5, with TRBD2 identical over 9 bases. DNA for the CDR3: TGTGCCAGCAGTTACTCGGAAGCGGGGGGAGAGACCCAGTACTTC. As protein: CASSYSEAGGETQYF.